The TCR beta chain under discussion was sequenced for a study of T cells in Graves' hyperthyroidism and ophthalmopathy. About the study: Peripheral blood specimens were obtained at initial diagnosis, prior to any treatment.

Orbital computed tomography, thyroid ultrasound, serum thyroxine and TRAb, and clinical symptoms together informed the diagnoses. It was 10 ml of fresh peripheral blood that supplied the PBMCs. Only a few counts were recorded for this clonotype. Amplification yielded TCR beta CDR3 regions, with RNA transcripts as the source. HTBI primers were the set used in a first-round RT-PCR of the TCR CDR3. TCRdb called the multiplex PCR reads again in MiXCR, with one record for every CDR3 protein. This table has 450,000 to 650,000 distinct CDR3 sequences, approximately 17% appearing once. The germline V gene has CDR1 SQVTM and CDR2 ANQGSEA. V lost 3 bases and J 7 bases, leaving 7 bases between the germline ends. CDR3 length equals 11 residues.

The sequenced sample was blood. The chain combines TRBV29-1 with TRBJ2-1; no clear D gene. This receptor was taken from a woman aged 18 to 35 with Graves' ophthalmopathy. CDR3 residues: CSVEYLNEQFF. For the CDR3, the DNA is TGCAGCGTTGAGTACCTAAATGAGCAGTTCTTC.